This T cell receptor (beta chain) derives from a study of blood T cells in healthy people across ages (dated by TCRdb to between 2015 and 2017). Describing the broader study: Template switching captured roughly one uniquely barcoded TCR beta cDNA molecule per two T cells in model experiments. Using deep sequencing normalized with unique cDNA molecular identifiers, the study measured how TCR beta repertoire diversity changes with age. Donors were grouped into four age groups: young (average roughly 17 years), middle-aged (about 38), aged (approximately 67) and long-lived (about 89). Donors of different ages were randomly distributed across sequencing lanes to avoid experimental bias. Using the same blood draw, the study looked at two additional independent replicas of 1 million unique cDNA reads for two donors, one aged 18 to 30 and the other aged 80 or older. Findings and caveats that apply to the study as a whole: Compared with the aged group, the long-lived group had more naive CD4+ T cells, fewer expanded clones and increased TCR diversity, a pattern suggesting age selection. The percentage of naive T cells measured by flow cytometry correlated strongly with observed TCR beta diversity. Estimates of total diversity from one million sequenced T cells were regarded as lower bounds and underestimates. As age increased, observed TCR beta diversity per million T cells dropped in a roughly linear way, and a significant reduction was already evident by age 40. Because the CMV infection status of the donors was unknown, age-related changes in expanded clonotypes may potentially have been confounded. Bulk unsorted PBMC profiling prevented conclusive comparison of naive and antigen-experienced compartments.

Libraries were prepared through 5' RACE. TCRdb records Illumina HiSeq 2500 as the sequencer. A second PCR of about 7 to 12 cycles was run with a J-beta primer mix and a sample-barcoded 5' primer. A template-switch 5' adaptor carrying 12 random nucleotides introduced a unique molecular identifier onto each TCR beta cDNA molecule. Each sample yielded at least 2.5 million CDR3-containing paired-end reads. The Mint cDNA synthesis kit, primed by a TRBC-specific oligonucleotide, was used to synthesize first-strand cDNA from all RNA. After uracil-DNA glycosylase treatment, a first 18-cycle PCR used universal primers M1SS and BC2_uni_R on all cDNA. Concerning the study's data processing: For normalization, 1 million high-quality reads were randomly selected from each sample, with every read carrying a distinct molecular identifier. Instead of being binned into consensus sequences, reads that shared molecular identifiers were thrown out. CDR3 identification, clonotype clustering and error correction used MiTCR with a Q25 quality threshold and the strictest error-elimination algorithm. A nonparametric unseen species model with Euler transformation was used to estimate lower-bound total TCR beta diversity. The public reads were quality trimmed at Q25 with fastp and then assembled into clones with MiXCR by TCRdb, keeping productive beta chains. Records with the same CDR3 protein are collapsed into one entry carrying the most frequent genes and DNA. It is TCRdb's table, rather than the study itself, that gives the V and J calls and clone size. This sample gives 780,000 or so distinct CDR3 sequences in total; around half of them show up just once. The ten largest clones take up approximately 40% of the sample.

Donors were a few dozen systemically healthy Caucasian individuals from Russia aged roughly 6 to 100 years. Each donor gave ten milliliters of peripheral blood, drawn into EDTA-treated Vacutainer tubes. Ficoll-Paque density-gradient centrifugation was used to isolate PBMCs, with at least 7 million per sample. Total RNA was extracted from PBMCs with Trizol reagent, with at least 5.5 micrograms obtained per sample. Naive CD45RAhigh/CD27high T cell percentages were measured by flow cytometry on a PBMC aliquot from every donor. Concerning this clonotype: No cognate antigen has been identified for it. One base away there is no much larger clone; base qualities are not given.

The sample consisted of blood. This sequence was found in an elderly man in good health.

The CDR3 amino acid sequence is: CAIRTDRTGNTIYF. The base sequence is TGTGCCATCAGAACGGACAGAACTGGAAACACCATATATTTT. The chain joins TRBV10-3 to TRBJ1-3; TRBD1 is perhaps the D gene, given 6 matching bases. The CDR3 goes from the cysteine to the phenylalanine over 14 residues. Only the CDR3 region is kept as DNA, spanning 42 bases read in frame from base 1. V loses 6 bases of germline sequence and J loses 2 bases, and the interval between the two ends is 11 bases. Looking up the germline V gene yields CDR1 ENHRY and CDR2 SYGVKD.